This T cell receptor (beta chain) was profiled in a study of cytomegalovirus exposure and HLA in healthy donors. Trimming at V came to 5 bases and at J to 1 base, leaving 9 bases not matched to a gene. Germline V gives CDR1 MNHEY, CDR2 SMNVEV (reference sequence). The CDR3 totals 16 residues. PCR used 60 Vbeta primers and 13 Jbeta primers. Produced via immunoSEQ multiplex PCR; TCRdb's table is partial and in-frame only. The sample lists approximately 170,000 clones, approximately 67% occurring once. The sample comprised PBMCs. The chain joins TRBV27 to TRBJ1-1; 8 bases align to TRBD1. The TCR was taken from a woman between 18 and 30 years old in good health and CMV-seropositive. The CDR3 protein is CASSPIAGTGNTEAFF. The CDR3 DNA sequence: TGTGCCAGCAGTCCGATCGCCGGGACAGGGAACACTGAAGCTTTCTTT.